A selection of T cell receptor beta chains follows, all from one sample in a study of beta chain features in type 1 diabetes. Here immunoSEQ multiplex PCR was the method, and the copy in TCRdb shows in-frame clones only, minus some. The table lists 250,000 to 300,000 clones, roughly an eighth of them singletons. The specimen sequenced was naive CD4+ T cells from blood. These receptors came from a man aged 25-45 years with type 1 diabetes. CDR3s include the opening cysteine and the closing phenylalanine or tryptophan. Fields, in order: V gene, clone size, D gene, J gene, CDR3 protein, CDR3 DNA. D genes are given only for firm matches. The size entry is marked missing in some rows and otherwise reads once, few, many or a size class.

TRBV18,few,.,TRBJ2-5,CASSPRGETQYF,TGTGCCAGCTCACCCCGAGGGGAGACCCAGTACTTC
TRBV15,few,.,TRBJ1-2,CATSRDRGLNYGYTF,TGTGCCACCAGCAGAGATAGAGGGCTGAACTATGGCTACACCTTC
TRBV4-3,few,TRBD2,TRBJ2-1,CASSQETSAWSYNEQFF,TGCGCCAGCAGCCAAGAGACTAGCGCTTGGTCCTACAATGAGCAGTTCTTC
TRBV5-6,.,.,TRBJ1-2,CASSLVGSTRGYGYTF,TGTGCCAGCAGCTTGGTCGGCTCAACTCGAGGGTATGGCTACACCTTC
TRBV7-3,.,.,TRBJ2-5,CASSYGGAGETQYF,TGTGCCAGCAGCTATGGGGGGGCAGGGGAGACCCAGTACTTC
TRBV6-5,.,.,TRBJ2-7,CASRPTDTYYEQYF,TGTGCCAGCAGACCAACCGACACTTACTACGAGCAGTACTTC
TRBV5-4,.,.,TRBJ2-7,CASSPVRDTEQYF,TGTGCCAGCAGCCCAGTGAGAGACACCGAGCAGTACTTC
TRBV7-7,.,.,TRBJ2-1,CASSLGAVSRNEQFF,TGTGCTAGCAGCCTGGGGGCAGTATCTCGGAATGAGCAGTTCTTC
TRBV11-1,few,.,TRBJ2-1,CASSFNQGYNEQFF,TGTGCCAGCAGCTTCAATCAGGGCTACAATGAGCAGTTCTTC
TRBV28,few,TRBD1,TRBJ1-5,CASSSLGTGYNQPQHF,TGTGCCAGCAGTTCCCTAGGGACAGGGTACAATCAGCCCCAGCATTTT
TRBV19,.,TRBD2,TRBJ2-7,CASGTSVIYEQYF,TGTGCCAGTGGAACTAGCGTTATCTACGAGCAGTACTTC
TRBV23-1,few,.,TRBJ1-4,CASGPDSSNEKLFF,TGCGCCAGCGGCCCCGACAGCTCTAATGAAAAACTGTTTTTT
TRBV2,.,TRBD1,TRBJ1-2,CASSTDTGDGYTF,TGTGCCAGCAGTACCGATACAGGGGATGGCTACACCTTC
TRBV6-6,few,.,TRBJ2-7,CASSQDYEQYF,TGTGCCAGCAGTCAGGACTACGAGCAGTACTTC
TRBV19,few,TRBD1,TRBJ2-7,CASSIDRQGPYEQYF,TGTGCCAGTAGTATAGATCGACAGGGACCCTACGAGCAGTACTTC
TRBV5-1,few,TRBD2,TRBJ2-7,CASSLTSGTYEQYF,TGCGCCAGCAGCTTGACTAGCGGAACTTACGAGCAGTACTTC
TRBV19,.,TRBD2,TRBJ2-1,CASRRGTSGIDNEQFF,TGTGCCAGTCGCAGAGGGACTAGCGGGATTGACAATGAGCAGTTCTTC
TRBV5-4,few,.,TRBJ2-2,CASSSGEMPGELFF,TGTGCCAGCAGCTCCGGAGAGATGCCCGGGGAGCTGTTTTTT
TRBV15,few,.,TRBJ1-4,CATSGYRRTNEKLFF,TGTGCCACCAGCGGTTACAGGCGGACTAATGAAAAACTGTTTTTT
TRBV18,few,TRBD1,TRBJ2-1,CASSPRSTGQSENEQFF,TGTGCCAGCTCACCTAGATCGACAGGGCAGTCTGAAAATGAGCAGTTCTTC
TRBV5-1,.,.,TRBJ1-5,CASRDGTQDQPQHF,TGCGCCAGCAGAGACGGGACTCAAGATCAGCCCCAGCATTTT
TRBV5-1,.,.,TRBJ2-7,CASSSLFGNGEQYF,TGCGCCAGCAGCTCTTTGTTTGGTAACGGCGAGCAGTACTTC
TRBV23-1,few,.,TRBJ1-2,CASSQSGEPSDKSGYTF,TGCGCCAGCAGTCAATCGGGCGAACCCAGTGATAAATCTGGCTACACCTTC
TRBV27,few,TRBD1,TRBJ1-1,CASRLAGTGSAFF,TGTGCCAGCAGACTAGCGGGGACAGGGTCGGCTTTCTTT
TRBV5-1,.,.,TRBJ2-1,CASSLAGSSYNEQFF,TGCGCCAGCAGCTTGGCGGGAAGCTCCTACAATGAGCAGTTCTTC
TRBV7-9,.,.,TRBJ2-7,CASSLKAGDNYEQYF,TGTGCCAGCAGCTTAAAGGCAGGGGATAACTACGAGCAGTACTTC
TRBV5-6,.,.,TRBJ2-5,CASSALDGEGTQYF,TGTGCCAGCAGCGCGCTGGACGGGGAAGGGACCCAGTACTTC
TRBV6-6,few,.,TRBJ1-1,CASSPQMINTEAFF,TGTGCCAGCAGTCCTCAGATGATTAACACTGAAGCTTTCTTT
TRBV28,few,TRBD2,TRBJ2-7,CASSLELAREQYF,TGTGCCAGCAGTTTGGAACTAGCGAGGGAGCAGTACTTC
TRBV25-1,.,.,TRBJ1-2,CASSEWGEGNYGYTF,TGTGCCAGCAGTGAATGGGGAGAGGGTAACTATGGCTACACCTTC
TRBV14,few,.,TRBJ2-5,CASSPTWQTQYF,TGTGCCAGCAGCCCCACCTGGCAGACCCAGTACTTC
TRBV18,few,TRBD1,TRBJ1-2,CASSLTGQGYTF,TGTGCCAGCTCACTGACAGGGCAGGGCTACACCTTC
TRBV20-1,.,.,TRBJ2-3,CSAQRADTQYF,TGCAGTGCTCAGCGGGCAGATACGCAGTATTTT
TRBV6-1,.,TRBD2,TRBJ2-1,CASSELGGRIHNEQFF,TGTGCCAGCAGTGAACTGGGCGGGAGGATCCACAATGAGCAGTTCTTC
TRBV19,.,.,TRBJ2-6,CASSITGSSGANVLTF,TGTGCCAGTAGTATAACAGGGAGCTCTGGGGCCAACGTCCTGACTTTC
TRBV23-1,few,.,TRBJ2-1,CASSQPFLRRDSYNEQFF,TGCGCCAGCAGTCAACCTTTTTTAAGGCGGGACTCCTACAATGAGCAGTTCTTC
TRBV18,few,TRBD1,TRBJ1-2,CASSLPGTGTYGYTF,TGTGCCAGCTCACTTCCCGGGACAGGGACCTATGGCTACACCTTC
TRBV15,few,.,TRBJ1-1,CATSRDSVAEAFF,TGTGCCACCAGCAGAGATAGTGTCGCTGAAGCTTTCTTT
TRBV5-1,few,.,TRBJ2-7,CASSLSGLDSYEQYF,TGCGCCAGCAGCTTGTCGGGTCTCGACTCCTACGAGCAGTACTTC
TRBV11-2,.,TRBD2,TRBJ2-2,CASSPGAGTRLVGELFF,TGTGCCAGCAGCCCGGGCGCAGGGACTAGATTGGTCGGGGAGCTGTTTTTT
TRBV2,few,TRBD1,TRBJ2-7,CATGAGTGFHEQYF,TGTGCCACCGGGGCCGGGACAGGGTTCCACGAGCAGTACTTC
TRBV19,.,TRBD1,TRBJ1-1,CASSSLQGARTEAFF,TGTGCCAGTAGCTCCTTACAGGGGGCGCGAACTGAAGCTTTCTTT
TRBV7-9,.,TRBD2,TRBJ2-1,CASSTTSGNYNEQFF,TGTGCCAGCAGCACGACTAGCGGGAATTACAATGAGCAGTTCTTC
TRBV9,.,.,TRBJ2-7,CASSRGTSSYEQYF,TGTGCCAGCAGCCGCGGAACATCCTCCTACGAGCAGTACTTC
TRBV18,few,.,TRBJ2-7,CASSPYTRVYEQYF,TGTGCCAGCTCACCGTATACCAGGGTCTACGAGCAGTACTTC
TRBV4-2,few,TRBD2,TRBJ2-1,CASSQIGGSEHEQFF,TGTGCCAGCAGCCAGATAGGCGGGAGTGAGCATGAGCAGTTCTTC
TRBV5-4,few,.,TRBJ1-3,CASSLGLRDSGNTIYF,TGTGCCAGCAGCTTGGGTTTGAGGGACTCTGGAAACACCATATATTTT
TRBV19,.,.,TRBJ2-2,CASSSPQGAAGELFF,TGTGCCAGTAGTTCTCCCCAGGGTGCGGCCGGGGAGCTGTTTTTT
TRBV7-2,.,TRBD2,TRBJ2-5,CASSRGTSRETQYF,TGTGCCAGCAGCCGGGGGACTAGTAGAGAGACCCAGTACTTC
TRBV28,.,.,TRBJ1-4,CISFSPGGELFF,TGTATTAGTTTTAGCCCGGGAGGGGAACTGTTTTTT
TRBV7-9,few,TRBD2,TRBJ2-5,CASSSWTSEDQETQYF,TGTGCCAGCAGCTCCTGGACTAGTGAGGACCAAGAGACCCAGTACTTC